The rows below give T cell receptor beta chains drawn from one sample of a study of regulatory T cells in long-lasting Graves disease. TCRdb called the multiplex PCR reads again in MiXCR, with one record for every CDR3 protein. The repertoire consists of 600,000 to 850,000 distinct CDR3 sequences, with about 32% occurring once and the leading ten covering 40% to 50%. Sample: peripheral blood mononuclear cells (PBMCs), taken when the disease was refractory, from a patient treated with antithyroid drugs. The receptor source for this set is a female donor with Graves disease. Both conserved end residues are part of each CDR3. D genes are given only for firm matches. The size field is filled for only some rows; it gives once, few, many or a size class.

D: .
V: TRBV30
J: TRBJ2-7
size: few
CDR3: CAWSKGTNYEQYF
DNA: TGTGCCTGGAGTAAGGGGACAAACTACGAGCAGTACTTC

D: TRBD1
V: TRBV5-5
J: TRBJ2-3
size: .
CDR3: CASSYTGVPPDTQYF
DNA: TGTGCCAGCAGCTACACAGGGGTCCCCCCAGATACGCAGTATTTT

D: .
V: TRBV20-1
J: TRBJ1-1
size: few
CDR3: CSARLNTEAFF
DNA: TGCAGTGCTAGGTTGAACACTGAAGCTTTCTTT

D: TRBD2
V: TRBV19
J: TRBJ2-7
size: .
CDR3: CASSTPGGLAGGEQYF
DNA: TGTGCCAGTAGTACCCCCGGAGGACTAGCGGGAGGAGAGCAGTACTTC

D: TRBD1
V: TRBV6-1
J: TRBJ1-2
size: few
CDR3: CASRTGSSGYTF
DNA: TGTGCCAGCAGGACAGGGAGCAGTGGCTACACCTTC

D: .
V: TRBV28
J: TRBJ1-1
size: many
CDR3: CASTLWGVNTEAFF
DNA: TGTGCCAGCACCCTATGGGGTGTGAACACTGAAGCTTTCTTT

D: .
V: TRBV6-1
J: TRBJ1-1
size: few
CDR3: CASKEGRNTEAFF
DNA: TGTGCCAGCAAAGAGGGGAGGAACACTGAAGCTTTCTTT

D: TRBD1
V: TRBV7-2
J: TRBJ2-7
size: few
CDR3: CASSFQGQGTYEQYF
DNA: TGTGCCAGCAGCTTCCAGGGACAGGGGACCTACGAGCAGTACTTC

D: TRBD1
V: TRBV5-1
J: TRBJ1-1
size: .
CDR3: CASSPSSRTGDTEAFF
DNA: TGCGCCAGCAGCCCTTCTTCCAGGACAGGGGACACTGAAGCTTTCTTT

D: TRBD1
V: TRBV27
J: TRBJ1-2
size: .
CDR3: CASSRGTGGSRGYTF
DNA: TGTGCCAGCAGTCGAGGGACAGGGGGCAGTCGTGGCTACACCTTC